The 19 T cell receptor beta chains presented below share a single source sample, sequenced in a study of Ad26.COV2.S vaccination and SARS-CoV-2 variants. Using immunoSEQ multiplex PCR, the repertoire was profiled, and TCRdb retains in-frame clones only, with some absent. There are over 90,000 clones in the sample; about 78% occur only once, and approximately 15% lies in the top ten. The source was peripheral blood, collected after recovery from COVID-19. The receptor source for this set is a human donor who had recovered from COVID-19.

This rearrangement joins TRBV2 to TRBJ1-1; a possible D gene is TRBD1 (5 bases). V was cut by 4 bases and J by 3 bases, with 6 bases left in between. This CDR3 has 12 amino acids. Looked up from germline, CDR1 is SNHLY and CDR2 is FYNNEI. For the CDR3, the DNA is TGTGCCAGCAGTGTAGGGGACACTGAAGCTTTCTTT. Protein sequence: CASSVGDTEAFF.

The V and J genes are TRBV11-1 and TRBJ2-3; no clear D. CDR1 and CDR2 (germline): SGHAT, FQDESV (reference sequence). The CDR3 runs to 14 residues. V dropped 3 bases and J dropped 3 bases, with 10 bases sitting between them. The CDR3 loop reads CASSFGLGTDTQYF. Written as DNA, the CDR3 is TGTGCCAGCAGCTTTGGGCTAGGGACAGATACGCAGTATTTT.

This CDR3 is CASSLFGGADPQYF. DNA for the CDR3: TGTGCCAGCAGCTTGTTCGGGGGGGCCGATCCCCAGTACTTC. The genes are TRBV7-9 and TRBJ2-5, with 8 bases lining up with TRBD2. V dropped 3 bases and J dropped 9; count of bases not matched to a gene: 9. Germline CDR1 reads SEHNR; CDR2 reads FQNEAQ (reference sequence). The CDR3 runs to 14 residues. The full variable domain, completed using reference TRBV7-9 and TRBJ2-5, is DTGVSQNPRHKITKRGQNVTFRCDPISEHNRLYWYRQTLGQGPEFLTYFQNEAQLEKSRLLSDRFSAERPKGSFSTLEIQRTEQGDSAMYLCASSLFGGADPQYFGPGTRLLVL.

This clone was observed once. The chain links TRBV11-2 to TRBJ2-1; TRBD2 aligns across 10 bases. The CDR3 spans 16 residues. Trimming cost V 1 base and J 7 bases; bases outside gene matches: 7. Germline lookup yields CDR1 SGHAT and CDR2 FQNNGV. The CDR3 region is CASSLAASGGTNEQFF. CDR3 in DNA: TGTGCCAGCAGCTTAGCGGCTAGCGGGGGAACGAATGAGCAGTTCTTC.

The chain carries TRBV11-3 and TRBJ2-3; 9 nucleotides match TRBD1. This CDR3 is built from 15 residues. With 4 bases clipped from V and 6 bases from J, the junction kept 8 bases outside the gene matches. Germline V gene sequence: CDR1 SGHNT, CDR2 YENEEA. CDR3 DNA sequence: TGTGCCAGCAGCTCCCGGACAGGGGAAGGGGATACGCAGTATTTT. Protein: CASSSRTGEGDTQYF.

The CDR3 sequence: CASSSPKTGEAFF. CDR3 sequence (DNA): TGTGCCAGCAGCTCCCCCAAAACGGGGGAAGCTTTCTTT. The chain combines TRBV5-4 with TRBJ1-1; D gene uncertain. CDR1 is SGHNT and CDR2 is YYREEE in the germline V gene (reference sequence). Trimming removed 3 bases at V and 8 bases at J, with 14 bases between. CDR3 length equals 13 residues.

CDR3 bases: TGTGCCAGCAGTCTTCTTCGGGGACGGCCTAGTGGCTACACCTTC. Protein product: CASSLLRGRPSGYTF. V and J are TRBV2 and TRBJ1-2, with D possibly matching TRBD1 (5 bases). The germline V gene has CDR1 SNHLY and CDR2 FYNNEI. The CDR3 extends over 15 amino acids. The V end lost 5 bases, the J end lost 7 bases, and 20 bases lay between the germline ends. Looking up the rest from reference TRBV2 and TRBJ1-2 gives the full variable domain: EPEVTQTPSHQVTQMGQEVILRCVPISNHLYFYWYRQILGQKVEFLVSFYNNEISEKSEIFDDQFSVERPDGSNFTLKIRSTKLEDSAMYFCASSLLRGRPSGYTFGSGTRLTVV.

The chain joins TRBV18 to TRBJ2-2; TRBD1 matches at 9 bases. The germline V gene has CDR1 KGHSH and CDR2 LQKENI. The CDR3 contains 15 residues. The V segment lost 4 bases and the J segment 7 bases; nucleotides outside the gene matches: 7. CDR3 residues: CASSRGQGIDGELFF. In DNA form, the CDR3 reads TGTGCCAGCTCACGTGGACAGGGGATCGACGGGGAGCTGTTTTTT.

The V call is TRBV19, the J call TRBJ1-1; 9 bases map to TRBD1. Per the germline V gene, CDR1 is LNHDA and CDR2 is SQIVND (reference sequence). After removal of 8 bases from V and 1 base from J, the junction contained 5 bases not matched to a gene. This CDR3 is 14 amino acids long. CDR3 sequence reads: CASGGQGRNTEAFF. The CDR3 nucleotides are TGTGCCAGTGGGGGACAGGGTCGGAACACTGAAGCTTTCTTT.

This chain connects TRBV2 to TRBJ1-5; D may be TRBD1 (5 bases). Germline V gene lookup returns CDR1 SNHLY and CDR2 FYNNEI. Between the trimmed V and J ends, which lost 3 bases and 5 bases, there was a span of 11 bases. The CDR3 consists of 14 residues. The CDR3 is CASSDKRGDQPQHF. The CDR3 coding sequence is TGTGCCAGCAGTGATAAAAGGGGCGATCAGCCCCAGCATTTT. The full variable domain, in which reference TRBV2 and TRBJ1-5 provide the parts outside the CDR3, is EPEVTQTPSHQVTQMGQEVILRCVPISNHLYFYWYRQILGQKVEFLVSFYNNEISEKSEIFDDQFSVERPDGSNFTLKIRSTKLEDSAMYFCASSDKRGDQPQHFGDGTRLSIL.

This chain uses TRBV24-1 with TRBJ2-3, with D unclear. The germline V and J ends were trimmed by 5 bases and 0 bases, with 8 bases remaining between them. Germline values: CDR1 KGHDR, CDR2 SFDVKD. The CDR3 has 14 amino acids. This CDR3 is CATSAPTSTDTQYF. In nucleotides, the CDR3 is TGTGCCACCAGTGCGCCAACTAGCACAGATACGCAGTATTTT.

As DNA, the CDR3 is TGTGCCAGCAGCTCCGGGACAGGGGCCCATTCACCCCTCCACTTT. It codes for CASSSGTGAHSPLHF. J is TRBJ1-6 and V is TRBV6-2 or TRBV6-3; 10 nucleotides match TRBD1. CDR3 length: 15 residues. V shed 6 bases and J 8 bases; nucleotides not matched to a gene: 7. The germline CDR1 and CDR2 sequences are MNHEY and SVGEGT.

This chain uses TRBV12-3 or TRBV12-4 with TRBJ2-5, with D perhaps matching TRBD1 (6 bases). There are 13 residues in the CDR3. Trimming shortened V by 6 bases and J by 5 bases, and 13 bases separated the two germline ends. The CDR3 reads CASSPVRGETQYF. CDR3 bases: TGTGCCAGCAGCCCAGTCAGGGGCGAGACCCAGTACTTC.

The V call is TRBV3-1 (or the pseudogene TRBV3-2), the J call TRBJ1-2, with TRBD1 matching over 7 bases. The V gene end was trimmed by 4 bases and the J gene end by 3 bases; junction bases not matched to a gene: 8. There are 15 residues in the CDR3. Germline V gives CDR1 LGHDT, CDR2 YNNKEL (reference sequence). The CDR3 reads CASSLRGTGDYGYTF. CDR3 nucleotides: TGTGCCAGCAGCCTTAGGGGAACAGGGGACTATGGCTACACCTTC.

This chain links TRBV28 with TRBJ1-2; D is undetermined. Germline V gives CDR1 MDHEN, CDR2 SYDVKM. V was trimmed by 2 bases and J by 6 bases, leaving 10 bases between them. CDR3 length: 13 amino acids. The CDR3 sequence: CASSLLGGNGYTF. CDR3 in DNA: TGTGCCAGCAGTTTACTCGGTGGTAATGGCTACACCTTC.

The CDR3 loop reads CASSQAFPRSPFFSGNTIYF. Written as DNA, the CDR3 is TGTGCCAGCAGCCAGGCGTTTCCGCGTTCCCCCTTTTTCTCTGGAAACACCATATATTTT. V is TRBV6-6 and J is TRBJ1-3; the D is unclear. The CDR3 runs 20 residues. Germline lookup yields CDR1 MNHNY and CDR2 SVGAGI (reference sequence). Trimming pared 6 bases from V and 0 bases from J, leaving 27 bases between.

This rearrangement joins TRBV7-9 to TRBJ1-4; D is ambiguous. The CDR3 runs 15 residues. Germline values: CDR1 SEHNR, CDR2 FQNEAQ (reference sequence). Trimming stripped 8 bases from V and 0 bases from J, with 13 bases between. This CDR3 reads CASSIQLATNEKLFF. CDR3 sequence (DNA): TGTGCCAGCTCCATACAACTTGCAACTAATGAAAAACTGTTTTTT.

For the CDR3, the DNA is TGCGCCAGCAGCTTGGCCCCCCGGTCAAGCAATCAGCCCCAGCATTTT. This translates into CASSLAPRSSNQPQHF. The chain has TRBV5-1 and TRBJ1-5; D is undetermined. Per germline, CDR1 SGHRS and CDR2 YFSETQ. Trimming cost V 0 bases and J 1 base, with 11 bases left between them. The CDR3 covers 16 residues.

This rearrangement joins TRBV11-3 to TRBJ2-2, with D maybe TRBD1 (6 bases). From germline, CDR1 is SGHNT and CDR2 YENEEA. The CDR3 loop spans 16 amino acids. With 5 bases removed from V and 0 bases from J, the gap between germline ends came to 13 bases. CDR3 residues: CASSAGQIANTGELFF. The CDR3 coding sequence is TGTGCCAGCAGCGCCGGACAGATCGCGAACACCGGGGAGCTGTTTTTT.